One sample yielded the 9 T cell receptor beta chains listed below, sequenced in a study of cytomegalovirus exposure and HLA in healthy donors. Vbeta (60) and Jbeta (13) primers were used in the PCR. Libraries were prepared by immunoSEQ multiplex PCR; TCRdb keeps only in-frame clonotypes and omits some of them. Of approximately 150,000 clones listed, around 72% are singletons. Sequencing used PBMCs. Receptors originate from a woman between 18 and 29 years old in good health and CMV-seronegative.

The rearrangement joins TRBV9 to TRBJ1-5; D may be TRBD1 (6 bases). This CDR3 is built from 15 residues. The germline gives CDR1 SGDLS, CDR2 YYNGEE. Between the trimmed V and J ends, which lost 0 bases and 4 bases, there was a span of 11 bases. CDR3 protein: CASSVGGGLNQPQHF. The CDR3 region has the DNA TGTGCCAGCAGCGTAGGGGGGGGGCTGAATCAGCCCCAGCATTTT.

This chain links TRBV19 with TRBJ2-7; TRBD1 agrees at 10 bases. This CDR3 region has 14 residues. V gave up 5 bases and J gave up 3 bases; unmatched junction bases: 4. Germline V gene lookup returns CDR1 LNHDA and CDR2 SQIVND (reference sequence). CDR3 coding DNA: TGTGCCAGTAGTCCGACAGGGGGCGACTACGAGCAGTACTTC. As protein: CASSPTGGDYEQYF.

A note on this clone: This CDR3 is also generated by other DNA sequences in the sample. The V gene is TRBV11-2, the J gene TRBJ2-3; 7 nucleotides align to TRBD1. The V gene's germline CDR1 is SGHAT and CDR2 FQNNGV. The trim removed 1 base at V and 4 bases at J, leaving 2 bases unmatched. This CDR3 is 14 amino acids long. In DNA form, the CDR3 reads TGTGCCAGCAGCTTAGGGCAGGGGGCAGATACGCAGTATTTT. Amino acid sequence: CASSLGQGADTQYF.

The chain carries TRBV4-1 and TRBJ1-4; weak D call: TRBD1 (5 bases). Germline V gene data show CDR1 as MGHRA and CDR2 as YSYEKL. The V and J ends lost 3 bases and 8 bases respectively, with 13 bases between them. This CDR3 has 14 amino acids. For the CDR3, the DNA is TGCGCCAGCAGCCATTCCAGGGTTTCAGAAAAACTGTTTTTT. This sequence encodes CASSHSRVSEKLFF.

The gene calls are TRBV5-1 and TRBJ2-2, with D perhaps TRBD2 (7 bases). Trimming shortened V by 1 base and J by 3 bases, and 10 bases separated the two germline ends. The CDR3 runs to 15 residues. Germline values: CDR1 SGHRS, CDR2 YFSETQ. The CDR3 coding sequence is TGCGCCAGCAGCTTGAGAGGGGGGGACACCGGGGAGCTGTTTTTT. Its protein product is CASSLRGGDTGELFF. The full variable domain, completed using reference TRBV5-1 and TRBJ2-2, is KAGVTQTPRYLIKTRGQQVTLSCSPISGHRSVSWYQQTPGQGLQFLFEYFSETQRNKGNFPGRFSGRQFSNSRSEMNVSTLELGDSALYLCASSLRGGDTGELFFGEGSRLTVL.

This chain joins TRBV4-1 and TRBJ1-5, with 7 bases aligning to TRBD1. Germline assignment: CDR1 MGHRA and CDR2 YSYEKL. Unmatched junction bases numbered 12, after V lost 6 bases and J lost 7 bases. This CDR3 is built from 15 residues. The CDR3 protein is CASSPYDREGQPQHF. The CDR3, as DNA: TGCGCCAGCAGTCCTTACGACAGGGAAGGCCAGCCCCAGCATTTT.

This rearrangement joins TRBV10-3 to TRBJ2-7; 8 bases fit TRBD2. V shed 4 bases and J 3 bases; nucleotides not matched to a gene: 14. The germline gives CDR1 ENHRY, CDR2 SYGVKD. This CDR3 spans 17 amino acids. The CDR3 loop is CAISALAGKTMRYEQYF. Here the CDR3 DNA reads TGTGCCATCAGTGCCCTAGCGGGTAAAACTATGCGCTACGAGCAGTACTTC.

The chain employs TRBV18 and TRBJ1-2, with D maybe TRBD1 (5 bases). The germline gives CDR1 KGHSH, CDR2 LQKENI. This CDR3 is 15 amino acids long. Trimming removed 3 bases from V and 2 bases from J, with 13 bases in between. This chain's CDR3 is CASSPKGRNNYGYTF. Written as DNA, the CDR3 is TGTGCCAGCTCACCTAAGGGGCGTAACAACTATGGCTACACCTTC.

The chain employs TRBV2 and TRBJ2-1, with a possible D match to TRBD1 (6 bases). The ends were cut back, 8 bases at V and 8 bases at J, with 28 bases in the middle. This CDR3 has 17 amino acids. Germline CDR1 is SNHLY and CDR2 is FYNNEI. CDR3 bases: TGTGCCAGCCTAAAGGGGGACCTTAGCAATATCCTCGATGAGCAGTTCTTC. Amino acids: CASLKGDLSNILDEQFF.